This T cell receptor (beta chain) was profiled in a study of cytomegalovirus exposure and HLA in healthy donors (TCRdb year 2017). For context, the study as a whole: An earlier analysis of approximately 640 of the donors reported about 250 Gb of sequence data and some 120 million unique TCR beta sequences from 190 million or so T cells. An early release that covered roughly 600 HLA-typed donors contained approximately 300 gigabases of sequencing data and 75 million to 100 million unique TCR sequences. Of the roughly 400 genotyped donors, approximately 81% were placed in the genetic ancestry cluster associated with self-reported Caucasian donors. The study aimed to test whether cataloging public T cell receptors could reveal signatures of past pathogen exposure. Using immunosequencing, the study profiled T cell repertoires from 550 to 750 subjects and related those repertoires to cytomegalovirus serostatus. Along with the roughly 700-subject first cohort, a separate validation cohort of 120 different subjects was used. To predict cytomegalovirus infection status, the study combined high-throughput TCR immunosequencing, statistical association of individual TCRs with disease status, and machine learning. In a later analysis, previously published TCR beta repertoires from 600 to 850 donors were re-analyzed and high-resolution HLA genotyping was added so that TCR occurrence patterns could be studied. The later analysis used no new phenotypic data to find candidate immune exposures, relying instead on TCR beta sequences and their occurrence across donors. In an earlier analysis of a few hundred of the donors, high-throughput TCR beta sequencing was used to judge whether each TCR beta V gene segment behaved as functional or pseudogenic. Alongside the repertoire data, information on donor age, sex, ethnicity and CMV serostatus was compiled. A later genetic analysis used genome-wide SNP genotypes for about 65% of the roughly 670 donors, treating that subset as a discovery cohort. Every discovery cohort repertoire had been produced on one sequencing platform. Class I and class II HLA loci were covered by the typing at four-digit resolution. The number of donors typed differed by locus, with about 629-640 for A, B, C, DRB1 and DQB1, around 500 for DQA1, about 610 for DPA1, and some 470 for DPB1. About five DR-DQ haplotypes were treated as single units for association and clustering because of strong linkage in the cohort. Among some 400 genotyped donors of the cohort, an average of 235,054 unique TCR beta nucleotide sequences were sequenced per donor, approximately 20% of them non-productive. Results and caveats for the whole study, not just this receptor: Broadly in line with IMGT annotations, most TCR beta V segments showed up in productive rearrangements about 87% or about 30% of the time in an earlier analysis of 450 to 750 of the donors. In a later genetic analysis, fewer N-insertions in productive TCRs were reported among donors in an Asian-associated ancestry cluster than the 666-donor mean. Presence/absence analyses assumed roughly uniform sequencing depth across donors, an assumption that may not hold. According to a later analysis, TCR association rates differed among HLA loci, with DRB1 alleles showing the most associated TCRs and HLA-C alleles showing the fewest. A further reported finding was that TCR beta sequences accurately predicted the HLA-A and HLA-B alleles for most subjects in the first cohort. Because HLA typing was unavailable for some donors at each locus, only the typed subset was used in association tests. A cluster of highly shared sequence variants was judged likely to represent a technical artifact of the sequencing pipeline. Several of the top co-occurrence clusters appeared to be linked to parvovirus B19, influenza, CMV and Epstein-Barr virus, according to a later analysis. In vitro tests confirmed that a few of the cytomegalovirus-associated TCR beta chains recognize cytomegalovirus antigens. Because the 87-base-pair reads could not distinguish some IMGT-functional V segments, including TRBV6-2 and TRBV6-3, those segments were excluded. A later analysis found that HLA-associated TCR beta chains were more clonally expanded and had lower generation probabilities than equally common non-associated chains. In the study, around 160 TCR beta chains were listed as associated with cytomegalovirus. A later genetic analysis associated a missense DCLRE1C variant with V-gene and J-gene trimming of TCR beta chains, and an independent cohort replicated the association. Because counts were too low, seventeen rarely observed V segments, including chromosome 9 orphons, were left out of the earlier analysis of approximately 500 of the donors. In a later analysis, some 18,000 TCR beta sequences were associated with specific HLA alleles at a false discovery rate of 0.05. In this cohort, only TCR beta chains were sequenced, and detectable features were limited by the absence of alpha or paired-chain data. CMV serostatus was the only immune exposure information available for the cohort. Correlated functional status among segregating V segments might be attributable to linkage disequilibrium, but an unknown experimental factor could not be ruled out. When HLA alleles, especially DR and DQ, strongly co-occurred, TCR associations were difficult to assign to individual alleles. While some public TCRs were present in many individuals, most TCR sequences turned up only very rarely across donors. Cytomegalovirus status was reported to be diagnosed by the classifier with high specificity and sensitivity in both the original and validation cohorts. According to the authors, the approach could potentially be generalized to other disease states and immunological phenotypes. In a later analysis, most CMV-associated TCR beta chains were found to appear HLA-restricted, with HLA associations seemingly driven largely by CMV exposure.

About this clone itself: Its antigen is not yet known. Within one base of it there is no much larger clone, and no base qualities were kept.

The cohort was made up of several hundred healthy bone marrow donors. Cohort members were all nominally healthy when sampled, although unrecorded immune exposures were likely present. The donor tested CMV seronegative, placing the donor among the approximately 360 seronegative members of the cohort. A peripheral blood sample was collected from each donor, and TCR beta sequencing was performed on peripheral blood mononuclear cells. Genomic DNA extraction from the blood cell samples was performed with the Qiagen DNeasy Blood Extraction Kit. Library creation used the immunoSEQ multiplex PCR assay. For the multiplex PCR, a mixture combining 60 forward primers for TCR Vbeta segments and 13 reverse primers for TCR Jbeta segments was used. A multiplex PCR assay on genomic DNA amplified the CDR3 region of rearranged TCR beta genes. The Illumina HiSeq System was used to sequence the amplified TCR beta libraries as 87-base-pair reads. The authors' pipeline ran thus. A later analysis counted about 80 million unique TCR beta chains across the 640 or so repertoires, and around 12 million of these chains were shared by at least two donors. To remove PCR and sequencing errors, raw reads were error-corrected and collapsed into unique sequences using a nearest-neighbor algorithm that merged closely related sequences. CDR3 sequences were aligned to IMGT reference sequences to assign V, D and J gene segments. For a sequence to be retained, a match of at least six nucleotides was required to both a V gene segment and a J gene segment. Rearrangements were called productive when the CDR3 lacked stop codons and stayed in frame with V and J; all others were non-productive. CDR3 was defined by IMGT convention, running from the second conserved V-encoded cysteine to the conserved J-encoded phenylalanine. The earlier analysis of about 610 of the donors excluded sequences that lacked an unambiguous match to a single V gene segment. An earlier analysis of 500 to 600 of the donors classified V segments as functional when productive rearrangements were above 56.7% and as segregating when the standard deviation between donors was above 5%. A statistical classification framework was developed to diagnose cytomegalovirus status using the catalog of TCR beta chain sequences. V and J gene assignment, in a later analysis, came from comparing TCR nucleotide sequences with IMGT/GENE-DB human TR gene sequences. In a later analysis, CDR3 sequences and most-parsimonious VDJ recombination scenarios were assigned using the TCRdist pipeline. In a later analysis, each TCR beta chain was defined by its CDR3 amino acid sequence together with its V-gene family, and reads without a unique V-gene family were excluded. As a way to deal with suspected cross-contamination and a sequencing artifact, a later analysis dropped approximately 570 nucleotide sequences that were highly shared and had low generation probability. For each public chain, a later analysis derived a clonal expansion index from normalized ranks of inferred template counts within each repertoire. In a later analysis, generation probabilities were computed with a VDJ recombination model fitted to out-of-frame rearrangements, and the resulting probabilities were checked against IGoR. In a later analysis, TCR-TCR, TCR-HLA and TCR-CMV co-occurrence was scored with hypergeometric tests, and a repertoire-size bias correction was applied to TCR pairs. A later analysis estimated false discovery rates by permuting HLA or CMV assignments 20 times. In a later analysis, co-occurring TCRs were grouped using DBSCAN, with TCRdist sequence similarity added in when clustering inside HLA-allele-positive subsets. Repertoires with fewer than 30,000 or more than 120,000 public chains were left out of co-occurrence clustering, as were about five repertoires with anomalous nucleotide sharing. This is the immuneACCESS table as TCRdb keeps it, with only in-frame sequences that have V and J called. A part of the clones is gone; compared with another copy, unresolved V genes explain less than half, and the rest is unexplained. The DNA gave D and trimming, while V, J and clone size come from that table. Across this sample there are roughly 140,000 clones, with around four fifths seen only once. The ten largest clonotypes hold around 3.2% of the sample.

The CDR3 goes from the cysteine to the phenylalanine over 14 residues. CDR3 DNA is the only sequence kept; it has 42 bases, read in frame from the first base. The junction shows trimming of 0 bases on V and 6 bases on J, plus 9 bases between the germline ends. The germline V gene encodes CDR1 LNHNV and CDR2 YYDKDF (reference sequence). The clonotype originates from a female donor in good health and CMV-seronegative. The sequence links TRBV15 to TRBJ1-5; no confident D gene assignment can be made. The source material was PBMCs. DNA sequence: TGTGCCACCAGCAGAGATCTTCGAGCTCAGCCCCAGCATTTT. It translates as CATSRDLRAQPQHF. Full variable domain (CDR3 extended with the reference TRBV15 and TRBJ1-5 proteins): DAMVIQNPRYQVTQFGKPVTLSCSQTLNHNVMYWYQQKSSQAPKLLFHYYDKDFNNEADTPDNFQSRRPNTSFCFLDIRSPGLGDTAMYLCATSRDLRAQPQHFGDGTRLSIL.